This T cell receptor (beta chain) was recovered during a study of T cell responses to AZD1222 COVID-19 vaccine. Study findings and constraints: Distributed over spike, vaccine-associated CD4 TCRs predominated at 160-218 and 743-854. Females outnumbered males among donors, who were mostly white British; clonal diversity was possibly underestimated. An increase in Spike-specific TCR breadth and depth was observed after two AZD1222 doses.

To note about this clone: Its antigen is unknown.

Using immunoSEQ multiplex PCR, the repertoire was profiled, and TCRdb retains in-frame clones only, with some absent. The sample records more than 80,000 clones, approximately 83% being singletons. The study pooled second doses at about 4 or about 12 weeks. The CDR3 spans 12 residues. V dropped 5 bases and J dropped 3 bases, with 7 bases sitting between them. Germline CDR1 reads KGHSH; CDR2 reads LQKENI. The chain carries TRBV18 and TRBJ1-2; D might be TRBD1 (5 bases). The specimen comprised peripheral blood, sampled 28 days after the second AZD1222 dose. The clonotype comes from an adult who received the AZD1222 COVID-19 vaccine. Here the CDR3 DNA reads TGTGCCAGCTCAGAAGGGGACTATGGCTACACCTTC. Protein: CASSEGDYGYTF. Together with reference TRBV18 and TRBJ1-2, the CDR3 gives the full variable domain: NAGVMQNPRHLVRRRGQEARLRCSPMKGHSHVYWYRQLPEEGLKFMVYLQKENIIDESGMPKERFSAEFPKEGPSILRIQQVVRGDSAAYFCASSEGDYGYTFGSGTRLTVV.